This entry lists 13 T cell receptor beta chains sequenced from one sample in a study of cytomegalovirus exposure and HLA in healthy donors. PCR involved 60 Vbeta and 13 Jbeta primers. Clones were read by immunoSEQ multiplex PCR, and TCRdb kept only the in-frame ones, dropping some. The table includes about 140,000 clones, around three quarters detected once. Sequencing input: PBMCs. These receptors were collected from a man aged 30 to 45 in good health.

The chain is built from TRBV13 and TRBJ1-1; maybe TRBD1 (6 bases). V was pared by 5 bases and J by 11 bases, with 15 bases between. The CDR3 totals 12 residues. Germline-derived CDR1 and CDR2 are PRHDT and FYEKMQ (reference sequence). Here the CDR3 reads CASSPDSQRAFF. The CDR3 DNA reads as TGTGCCAGCAGCCCGGACAGCCAGAGGGCTTTCTTT. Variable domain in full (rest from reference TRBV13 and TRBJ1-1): AAGVIQSPRHLIKEKRETATLKCYPIPRHDTVYWYQQGPGQDPQFLISFYEKMQSDKGSIPDRFSAQQFSDYHSELNMSSLELGDSALYFCASSPDSQRAFFGQGTRLTVV.

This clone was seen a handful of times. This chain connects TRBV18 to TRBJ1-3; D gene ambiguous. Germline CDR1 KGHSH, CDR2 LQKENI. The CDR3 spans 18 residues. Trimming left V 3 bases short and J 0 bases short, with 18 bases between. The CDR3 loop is CASSPPSRSDVSGNTIYF. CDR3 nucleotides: TGTGCCAGCTCACCCCCATCTAGAAGCGACGTCTCTGGAAACACCATATATTTT.

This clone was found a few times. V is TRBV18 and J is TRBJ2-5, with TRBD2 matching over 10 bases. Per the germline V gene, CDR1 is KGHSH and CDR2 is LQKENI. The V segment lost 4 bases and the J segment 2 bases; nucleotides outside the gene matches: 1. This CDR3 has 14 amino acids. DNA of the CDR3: TGTGCCAGCTCACTACTAGCGGGACAAGAGACCCAGTACTTC. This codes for CASSLLAGQETQYF.

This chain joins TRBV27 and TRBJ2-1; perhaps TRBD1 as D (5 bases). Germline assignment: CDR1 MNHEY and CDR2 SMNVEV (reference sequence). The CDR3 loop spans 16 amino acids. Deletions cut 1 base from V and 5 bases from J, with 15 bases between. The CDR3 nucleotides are TGTGCCAGCAGTTTATACAGCCAAGGGGCCCACAATGAGCAGTTCTTC. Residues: CASSLYSQGAHNEQFF.

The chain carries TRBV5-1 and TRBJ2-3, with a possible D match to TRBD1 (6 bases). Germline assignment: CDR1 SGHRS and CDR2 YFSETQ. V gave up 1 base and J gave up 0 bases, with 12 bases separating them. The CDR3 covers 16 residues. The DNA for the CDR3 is TGCGCCAGCAGCTTGAGGTACAGGGAAAGCACAGATACGCAGTATTTT. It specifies CASSLRYRESTDTQYF.

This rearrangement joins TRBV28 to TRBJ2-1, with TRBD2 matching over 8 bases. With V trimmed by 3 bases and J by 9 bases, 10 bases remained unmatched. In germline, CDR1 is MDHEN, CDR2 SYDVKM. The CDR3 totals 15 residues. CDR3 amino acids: CASSFVSGAVGEQFF. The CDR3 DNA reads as TGTGCCAGCAGTTTTGTTAGCGGGGCCGTCGGTGAGCAGTTCTTC.

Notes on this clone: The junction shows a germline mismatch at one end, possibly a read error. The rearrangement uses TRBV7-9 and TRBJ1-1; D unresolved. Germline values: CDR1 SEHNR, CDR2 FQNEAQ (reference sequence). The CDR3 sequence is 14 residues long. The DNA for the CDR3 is TGTTCCAGCAGCTTGGCCGGGTCGAACACTGAAGCTTTCTTT. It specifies CSSSLAGSNTEAFF.

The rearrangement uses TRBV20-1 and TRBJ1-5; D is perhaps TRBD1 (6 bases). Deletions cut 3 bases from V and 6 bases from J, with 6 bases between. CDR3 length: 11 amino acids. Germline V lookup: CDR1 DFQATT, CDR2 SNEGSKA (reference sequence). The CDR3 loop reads CSASRGQPQHF. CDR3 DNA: TGCAGTGCTAGCAGGGGTCAGCCCCAGCATTTT.

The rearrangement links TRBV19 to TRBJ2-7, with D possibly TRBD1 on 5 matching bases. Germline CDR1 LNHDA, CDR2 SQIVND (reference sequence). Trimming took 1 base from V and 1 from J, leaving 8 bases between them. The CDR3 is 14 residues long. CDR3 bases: TGTGCCAGTAGTATAGCAGGGCGGTCCTACGAGCAGTACTTC. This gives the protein CASSIAGRSYEQYF. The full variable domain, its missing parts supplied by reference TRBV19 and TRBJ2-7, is DGGITQSPKYLFRKEGQNVTLSCEQNLNHDAMYWYRQDPGQGLRLIYYSQIVNDFQKGDIAEGYSVSREKKESFPLTVTSAQKNPTAFYLCASSIAGRSYEQYFGPGTRLTVT.

CDR3 coding DNA: TGCGCCAGCAATACAGGGGGCAACTCCTACGAGCAGTACTTC. Its translation is CASNTGGNSYEQYF. This chain joins TRBV23-1 and TRBJ2-7, with 9 positions matching TRBD1. TRBV23-1 carries the ORF label, with uncertain function. There are 14 residues in the CDR3. Losses at the gene ends were 7 bases for V and 0 bases for J; bases not matched to a gene: 4.

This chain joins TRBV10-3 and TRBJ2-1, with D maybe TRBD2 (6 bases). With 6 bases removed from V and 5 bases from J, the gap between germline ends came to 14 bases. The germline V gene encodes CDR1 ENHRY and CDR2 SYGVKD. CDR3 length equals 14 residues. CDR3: CAISRRETDNEQFF. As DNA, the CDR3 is TGTGCCATCAGCCGTCGGGAGACGGACAATGAGCAGTTCTTC.

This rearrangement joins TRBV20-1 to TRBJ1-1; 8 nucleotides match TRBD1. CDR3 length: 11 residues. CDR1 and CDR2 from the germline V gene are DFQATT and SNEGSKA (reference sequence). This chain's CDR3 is CRGQGGTEAFF. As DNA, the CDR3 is TGCAGAGGACAGGGAGGGACTGAAGCTTTCTTT.

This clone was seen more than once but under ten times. The CDR3: CASSDFSYEQYF. The CDR3, as DNA: TGTGCCAGCAGTGATTTTAGTTACGAGCAGTACTTC. The chain employs TRBV6-1 and TRBJ2-7; no clear D. The V end lost 3 bases, the J end lost 4 bases, and 7 bases lay between the germline ends. The germline V gene encodes CDR1 MNHNS and CDR2 SASEGT. The CDR3 totals 12 residues.